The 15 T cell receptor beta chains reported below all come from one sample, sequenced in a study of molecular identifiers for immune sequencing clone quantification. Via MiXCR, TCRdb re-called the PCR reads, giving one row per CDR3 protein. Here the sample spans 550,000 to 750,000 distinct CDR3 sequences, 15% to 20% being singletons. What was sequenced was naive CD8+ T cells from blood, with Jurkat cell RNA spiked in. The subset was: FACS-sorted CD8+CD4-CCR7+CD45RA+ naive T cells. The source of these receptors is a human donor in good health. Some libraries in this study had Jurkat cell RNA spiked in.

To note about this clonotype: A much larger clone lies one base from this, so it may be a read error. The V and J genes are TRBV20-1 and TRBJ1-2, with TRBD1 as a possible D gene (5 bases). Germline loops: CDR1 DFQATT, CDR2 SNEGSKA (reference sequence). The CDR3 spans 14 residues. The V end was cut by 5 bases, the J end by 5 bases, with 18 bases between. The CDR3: CSAPGEGLGYGYTF. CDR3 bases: TGCAGTGCTCCTGGCGAGGGGCTAGGATATGGCTACACCTTC.

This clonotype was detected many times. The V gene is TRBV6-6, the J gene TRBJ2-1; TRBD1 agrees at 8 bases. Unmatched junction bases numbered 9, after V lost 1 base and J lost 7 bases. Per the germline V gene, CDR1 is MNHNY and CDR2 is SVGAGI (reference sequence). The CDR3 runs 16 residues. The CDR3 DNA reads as TGTGCCAGCAGTTACTTGACCCTGCAGGGGGCGAATGAGCAGTTCTTC. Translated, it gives CASSYLTLQGANEQFF.

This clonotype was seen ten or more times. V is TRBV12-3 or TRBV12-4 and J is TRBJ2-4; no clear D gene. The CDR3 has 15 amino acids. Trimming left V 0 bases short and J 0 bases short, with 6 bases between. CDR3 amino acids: CASSLAGKAKNIQYF. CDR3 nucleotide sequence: TGTGCCAGCAGTTTAGCAGGGAAAGCCAAAAACATTCAGTACTTC.

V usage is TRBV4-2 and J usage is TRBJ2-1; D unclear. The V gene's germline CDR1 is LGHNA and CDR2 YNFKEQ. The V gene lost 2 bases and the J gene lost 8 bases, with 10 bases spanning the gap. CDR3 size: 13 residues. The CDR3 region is CASSQQDPDEQFF. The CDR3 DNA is TGTGCCAGCAGCCAACAGGACCCCGATGAGCAGTTCTTC.

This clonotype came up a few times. CDR3 in amino acids: CASSQLTRFDEQFF. CDR3 sequence (DNA): TGCGCCAGCAGCCAACTGACACGTTTCGATGAGCAGTTCTTC. J is TRBJ2-1 and V is TRBV4-1; D ambiguous. The germline V and J ends were trimmed by 2 bases and 8 bases, with 13 bases remaining between them. The CDR3 has 14 residues. Germline V gene sequence: CDR1 MGHRA, CDR2 YSYEKL.

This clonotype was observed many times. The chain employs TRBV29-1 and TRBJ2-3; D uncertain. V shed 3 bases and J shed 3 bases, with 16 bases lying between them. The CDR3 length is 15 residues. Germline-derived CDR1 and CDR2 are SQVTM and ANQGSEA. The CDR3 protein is CSVEDTGILTDTQYF. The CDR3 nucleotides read TGCAGCGTTGAGGATACGGGTATCTTGACAGATACGCAGTATTTT.

The CDR3 DNA reads as TGTGCCAGCAGCCCCAGGGCCATGGGGGGAGGTAACGAGCAGTACTTC. Translated, it gives CASSPRAMGGGNEQYF. The chain employs TRBV7-8 and TRBJ2-7; the D gene is possibly TRBD2 (6 bases). This CDR3 is built from 16 residues. Trimming stripped 5 bases from V and 5 bases from J, with 22 bases between. Germline V gene data show CDR1 as SGHVS and CDR2 as FQNEAQ.

The CDR3 is CASSSWHSGVNEQFF. For the CDR3, the DNA is TGTGCCAGCAGCTCTTGGCATAGCGGCGTCAATGAGCAGTTCTTC. The chain recombines TRBV9 with TRBJ2-1, with D tentatively TRBD2 (6 bases). The CDR3 contains 15 residues. The germline gives CDR1 SGDLS, CDR2 YYNGEE. Trimming took 4 bases from V and 6 from J, leaving 17 bases between them. Looking up the rest from reference TRBV9 and TRBJ2-1 gives the full variable domain: DSGVTQTPKHLITATGQRVTLRCSPRSGDLSVYWYQQSLDQGLQFLIQYYNGEERAKGNILERFSAQQFPDLHSELNLSSLELGDSALYFCASSSWHSGVNEQFFGPGTRLTVL.

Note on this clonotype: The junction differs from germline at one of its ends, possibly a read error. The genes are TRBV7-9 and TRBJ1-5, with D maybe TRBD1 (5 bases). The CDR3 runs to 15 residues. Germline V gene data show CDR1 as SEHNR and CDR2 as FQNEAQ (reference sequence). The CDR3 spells CAGSLNVGTEQPQHF. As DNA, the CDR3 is TGTGCCGGCAGCTTAAATGTGGGGACGGAGCAGCCCCAGCATTTT.

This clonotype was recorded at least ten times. The CDR3: CSVTRTNDNEQFF. The CDR3, as DNA: TGCAGCGTAACCCGGACTAATGACAATGAGCAGTTCTTC. The chain links TRBV29-1 to TRBJ2-1; tentative D call: TRBD2 (6 bases). Trimming cost V 6 bases and J 5 bases, with 14 bases left between them. The CDR3 loop spans 13 amino acids. The germline CDR1 and CDR2 sequences are SQVTM and ANQGSEA.

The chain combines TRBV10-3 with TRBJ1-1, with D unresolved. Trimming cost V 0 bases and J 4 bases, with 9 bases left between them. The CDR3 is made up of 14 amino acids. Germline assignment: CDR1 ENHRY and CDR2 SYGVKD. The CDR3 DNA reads TGTGCCATCAGTGAGTCTGTGGGGAGCACTGAAGCTTTCTTT. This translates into CAISESVGSTEAFF.

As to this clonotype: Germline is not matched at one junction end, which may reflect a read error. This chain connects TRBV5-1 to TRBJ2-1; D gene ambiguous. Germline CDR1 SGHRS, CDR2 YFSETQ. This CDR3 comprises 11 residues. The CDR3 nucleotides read TGCGCCAGCCGCGTTAGCAATGAGCAGTCCTTC. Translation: CASRVSNEQSF.

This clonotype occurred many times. The CDR3 loop is CATSKLFERDGGYTF. DNA for the CDR3: TGTGCCACCAGCAAACTCTTCGAGAGGGATGGAGGCTACACCTTC. V and J are TRBV15 and TRBJ1-2; D is unclear. Germline V gives CDR1 LNHNV, CDR2 YYDKDF (reference sequence). This CDR3 is 15 amino acids long. The V and J ends lost 4 bases and 8 bases respectively, with 20 bases between them.

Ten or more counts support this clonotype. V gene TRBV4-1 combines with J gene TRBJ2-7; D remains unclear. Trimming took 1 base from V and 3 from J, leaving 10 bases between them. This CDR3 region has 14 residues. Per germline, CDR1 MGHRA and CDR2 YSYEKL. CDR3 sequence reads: CASSQVGMGYEQYF. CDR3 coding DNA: TGCGCCAGCAGCCAAGTAGGAATGGGCTACGAGCAGTACTTC.

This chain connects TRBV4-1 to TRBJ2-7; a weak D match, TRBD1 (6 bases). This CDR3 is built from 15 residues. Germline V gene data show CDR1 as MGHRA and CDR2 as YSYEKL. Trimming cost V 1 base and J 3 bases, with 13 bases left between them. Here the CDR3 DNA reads TGCGCCAGCAGCCAAGTCCATGGGGGCAGCTACGAGCAGTACTTC. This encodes CASSQVHGGSYEQYF.